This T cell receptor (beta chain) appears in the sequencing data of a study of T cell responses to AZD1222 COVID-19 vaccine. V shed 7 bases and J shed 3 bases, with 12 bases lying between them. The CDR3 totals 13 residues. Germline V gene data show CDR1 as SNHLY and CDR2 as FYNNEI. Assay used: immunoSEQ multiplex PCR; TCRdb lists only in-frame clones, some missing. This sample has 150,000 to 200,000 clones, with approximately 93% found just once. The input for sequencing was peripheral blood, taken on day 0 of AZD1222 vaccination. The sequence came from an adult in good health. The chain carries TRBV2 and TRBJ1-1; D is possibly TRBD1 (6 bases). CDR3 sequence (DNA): TGTGCCAGCACAGGGGCTGAGGACACTGAAGCTTTCTTT. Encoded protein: CASTGAEDTEAFF.